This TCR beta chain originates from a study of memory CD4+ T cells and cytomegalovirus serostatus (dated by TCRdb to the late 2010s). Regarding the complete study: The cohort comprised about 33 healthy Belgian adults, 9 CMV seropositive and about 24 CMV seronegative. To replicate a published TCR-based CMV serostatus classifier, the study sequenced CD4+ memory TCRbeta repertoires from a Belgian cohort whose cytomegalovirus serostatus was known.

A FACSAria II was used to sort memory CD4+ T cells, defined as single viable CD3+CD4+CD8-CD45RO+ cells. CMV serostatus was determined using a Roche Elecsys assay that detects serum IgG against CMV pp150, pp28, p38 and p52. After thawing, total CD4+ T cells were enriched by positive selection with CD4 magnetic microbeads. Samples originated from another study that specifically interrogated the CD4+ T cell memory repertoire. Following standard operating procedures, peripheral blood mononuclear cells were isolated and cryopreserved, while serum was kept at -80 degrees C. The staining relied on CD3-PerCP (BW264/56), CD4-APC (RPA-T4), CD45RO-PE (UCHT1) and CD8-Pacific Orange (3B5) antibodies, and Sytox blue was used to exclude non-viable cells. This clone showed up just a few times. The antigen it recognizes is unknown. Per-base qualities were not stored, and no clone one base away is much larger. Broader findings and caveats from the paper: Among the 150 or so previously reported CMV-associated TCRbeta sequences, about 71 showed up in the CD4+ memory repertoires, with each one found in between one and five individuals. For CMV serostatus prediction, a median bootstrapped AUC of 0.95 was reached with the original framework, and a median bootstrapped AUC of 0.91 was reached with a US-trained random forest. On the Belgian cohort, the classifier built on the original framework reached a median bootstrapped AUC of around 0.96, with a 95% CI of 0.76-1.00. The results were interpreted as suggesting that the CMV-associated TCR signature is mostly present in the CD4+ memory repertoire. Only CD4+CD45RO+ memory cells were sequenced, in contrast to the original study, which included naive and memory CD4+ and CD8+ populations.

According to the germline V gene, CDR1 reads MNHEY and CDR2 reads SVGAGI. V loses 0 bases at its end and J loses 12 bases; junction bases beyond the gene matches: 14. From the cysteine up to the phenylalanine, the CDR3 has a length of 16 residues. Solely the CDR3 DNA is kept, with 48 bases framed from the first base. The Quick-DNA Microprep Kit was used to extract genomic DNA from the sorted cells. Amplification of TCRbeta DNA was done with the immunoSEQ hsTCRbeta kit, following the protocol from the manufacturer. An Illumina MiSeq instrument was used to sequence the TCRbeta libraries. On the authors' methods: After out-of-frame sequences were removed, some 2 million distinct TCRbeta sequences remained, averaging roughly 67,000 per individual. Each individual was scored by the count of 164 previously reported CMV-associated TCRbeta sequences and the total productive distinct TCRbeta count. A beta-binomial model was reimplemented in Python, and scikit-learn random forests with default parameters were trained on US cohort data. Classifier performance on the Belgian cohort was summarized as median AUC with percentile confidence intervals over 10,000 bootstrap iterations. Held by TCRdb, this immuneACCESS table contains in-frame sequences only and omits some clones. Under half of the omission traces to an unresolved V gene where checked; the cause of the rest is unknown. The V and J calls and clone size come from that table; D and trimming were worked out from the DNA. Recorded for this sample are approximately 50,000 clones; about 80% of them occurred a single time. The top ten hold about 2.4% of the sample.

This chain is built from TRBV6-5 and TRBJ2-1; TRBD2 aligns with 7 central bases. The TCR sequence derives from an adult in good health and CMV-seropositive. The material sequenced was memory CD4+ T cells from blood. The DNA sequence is TGTGCCAGCAGTTACTCGAGAGCGCGGGCGGGAGTTTGGCAGTTCTTC. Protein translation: CASSYSRARAGVWQFF.